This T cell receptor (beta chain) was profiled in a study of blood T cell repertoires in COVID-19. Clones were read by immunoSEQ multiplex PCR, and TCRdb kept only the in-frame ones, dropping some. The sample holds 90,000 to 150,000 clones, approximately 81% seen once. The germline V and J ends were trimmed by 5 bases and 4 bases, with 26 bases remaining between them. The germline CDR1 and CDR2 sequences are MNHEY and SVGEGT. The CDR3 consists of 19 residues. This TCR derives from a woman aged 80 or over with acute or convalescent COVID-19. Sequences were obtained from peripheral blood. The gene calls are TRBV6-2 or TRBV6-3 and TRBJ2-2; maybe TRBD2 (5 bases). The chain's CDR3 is CASSNPPWTYTRGTGELFF. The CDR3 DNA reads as TGTGCCAGCAGTAACCCCCCCTGGACCTATACTCGGGGCACCGGGGAGCTGTTTTTT.